This T cell receptor (beta chain) was found in a study of blood T cells in healthy people across ages. Study as a whole: About one barcoded beta molecule was captured per two T cells (by template switching).

Investigators took around 11 milliliters of peripheral blood from every donor. Findings and limits, study-wide: Naive T cell percentage strongly correlated with TCR beta diversity.

Germline V gives CDR1 MGHRA, CDR2 YSYEKL. The CDR3 length is 15 residues. V lost 5 bases and J lost 6; bases outside the gene matches: 9. This clonotype was picked up a small number of times. What it binds is not known. Sample-barcoded 5' priming and a J-beta primer mix drove a second PCR of about 6 to 12 cycles. TCRdb independently ran MiXCR on the 5' RACE reads; one entry per CDR3 protein. The top ten hold around 3% of the sample, which has about 780,000 distinct CDR3 sequences, roughly 25% seen once. The sample was also reused in another study, on T cells of mothers and their children. As that report states: A few healthy Caucasian mothers served as donors, and their six children did as well.

The receptor was derived from a boy aged 5 to 17 in good health. V usage is TRBV4-1 and J usage is TRBJ2-5; 10 positions match TRBD1. Specimen: blood. CDR3 sequence reads: CASSDRTGGLQTQYF. CDR3 nucleotide sequence: TGCGCCAGCAGCGACAGGACAGGGGGATTGCAGACCCAGTACTTC.